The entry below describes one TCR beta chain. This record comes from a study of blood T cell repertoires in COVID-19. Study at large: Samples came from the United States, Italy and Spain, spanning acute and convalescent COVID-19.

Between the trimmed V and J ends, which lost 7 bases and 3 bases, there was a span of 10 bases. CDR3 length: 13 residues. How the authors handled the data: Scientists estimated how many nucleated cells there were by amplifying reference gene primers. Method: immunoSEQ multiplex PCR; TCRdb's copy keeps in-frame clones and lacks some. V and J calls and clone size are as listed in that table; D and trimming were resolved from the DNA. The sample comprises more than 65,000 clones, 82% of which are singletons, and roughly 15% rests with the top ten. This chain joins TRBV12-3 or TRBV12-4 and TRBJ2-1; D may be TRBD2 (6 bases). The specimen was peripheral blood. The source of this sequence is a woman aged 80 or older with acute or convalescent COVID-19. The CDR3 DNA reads TGTGCCAGCAAGAGGGACTTCTACAATGAGCAGTTCTTC. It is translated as CASKRDFYNEQFF.